This T cell receptor (beta chain) was recorded in a study of T cell responses to AZD1222 COVID-19 vaccine. V was clipped by 3 bases and J by 6 bases, with 20 bases between them. CDR3 length: 17 residues. The V gene's germline CDR1 is MGHDK and CDR2 SYGVNS. A word on this clone: As yet, its antigen is unknown.

TCRdb keeps only in-frame clones here, not all; method: immunoSEQ multiplex PCR. The repertoire includes about 140,000 clones, 75% to 90% of them detected once, and over 3.5% sits in the top ten. Study-level points and caveats: With two AZD1222 doses given, Spike-specific TCR breadth and depth both rose. No repertoire was sampled before or during the peak T cell response, only after it.

The clonotype originates from an adult in good health. The chain links TRBV25-1 to TRBJ2-2; the D gene is possibly TRBD1 (6 bases). The source was peripheral blood, collected on day 0 of AZD1222 vaccination. This chain's CDR3 is CASSESVGAGVAGELFF. The CDR3 bases are TGTGCCAGCAGTGAGTCAGTCGGGGCAGGGGTGGCCGGGGAGCTGTTTTTT.